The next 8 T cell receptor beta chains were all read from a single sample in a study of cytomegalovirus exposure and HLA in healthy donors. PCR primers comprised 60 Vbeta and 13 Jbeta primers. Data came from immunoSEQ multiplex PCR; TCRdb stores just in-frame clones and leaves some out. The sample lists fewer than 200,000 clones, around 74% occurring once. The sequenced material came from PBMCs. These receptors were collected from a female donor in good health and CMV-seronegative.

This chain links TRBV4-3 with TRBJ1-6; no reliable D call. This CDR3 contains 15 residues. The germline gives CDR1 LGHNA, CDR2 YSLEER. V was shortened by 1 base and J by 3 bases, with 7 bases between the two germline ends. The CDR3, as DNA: TGCGCCAGCAGCCAAGGCCGGGACTATAATTCACCCCTCCACTTT. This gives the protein CASSQGRDYNSPLHF.

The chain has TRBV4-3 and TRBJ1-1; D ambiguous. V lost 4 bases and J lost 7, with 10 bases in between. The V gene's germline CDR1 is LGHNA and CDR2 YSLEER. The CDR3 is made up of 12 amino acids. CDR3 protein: CASSLGGNEAFF. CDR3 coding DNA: TGCGCCAGCAGCCTGGGCGGGAATGAAGCTTTCTTT.

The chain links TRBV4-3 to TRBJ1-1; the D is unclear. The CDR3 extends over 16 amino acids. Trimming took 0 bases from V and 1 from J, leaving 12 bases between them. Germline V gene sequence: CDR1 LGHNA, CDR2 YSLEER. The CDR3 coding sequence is TGCGCCAGCAGCCAAGATGTCCCTGGCCGGAACACTGAAGCTTTCTTT. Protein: CASSQDVPGRNTEAFF.

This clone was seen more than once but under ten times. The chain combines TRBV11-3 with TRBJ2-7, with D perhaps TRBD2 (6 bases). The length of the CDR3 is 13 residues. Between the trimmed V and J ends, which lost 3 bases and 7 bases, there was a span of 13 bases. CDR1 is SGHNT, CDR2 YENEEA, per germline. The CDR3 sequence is CASSLDYYSEQYF. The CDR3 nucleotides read TGTGCCAGCAGCTTGGACTACTACTCGGAGCAGTACTTC.

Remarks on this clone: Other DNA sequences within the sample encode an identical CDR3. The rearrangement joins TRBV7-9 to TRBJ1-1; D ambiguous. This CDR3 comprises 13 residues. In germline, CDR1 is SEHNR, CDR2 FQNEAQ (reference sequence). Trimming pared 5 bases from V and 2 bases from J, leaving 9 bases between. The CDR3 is CASSQGGNTEAFF. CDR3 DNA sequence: TGTGCCAGCAGCCAAGGAGGTAACACTGAAGCTTTCTTT.

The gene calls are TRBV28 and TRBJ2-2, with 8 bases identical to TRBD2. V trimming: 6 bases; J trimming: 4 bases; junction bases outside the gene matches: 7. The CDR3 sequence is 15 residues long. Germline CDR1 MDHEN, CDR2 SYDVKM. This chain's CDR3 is CASRTSGSRTGELFF. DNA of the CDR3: TGTGCCAGCAGAACAAGCGGGAGCCGCACCGGGGAGCTGTTTTTT.

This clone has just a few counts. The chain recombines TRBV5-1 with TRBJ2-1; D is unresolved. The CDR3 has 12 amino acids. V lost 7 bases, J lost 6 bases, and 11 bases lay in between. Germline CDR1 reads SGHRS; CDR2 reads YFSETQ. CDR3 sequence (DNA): TGCGCCAGCGGGCAGATATTCAATGAGCAGTTCTTC. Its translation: CASGQIFNEQFF.

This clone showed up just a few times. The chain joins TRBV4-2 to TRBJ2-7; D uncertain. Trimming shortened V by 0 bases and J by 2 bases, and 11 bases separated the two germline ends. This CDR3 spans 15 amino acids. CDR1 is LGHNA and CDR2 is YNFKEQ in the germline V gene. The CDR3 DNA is TGTGCCAGCAGCCAAGAAGAGGCTGGCCCCTACGAGCAGTACTTC. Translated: CASSQEEAGPYEQYF.